This is a list of T cell receptor beta chains from one sample in a study of T cells after yellow fever vaccination. TCRdb recomputed calls from the 5' RACE reads with MiXCR, one row per CDR3 protein. The table lists some 400,000 distinct CDR3 sequences, 15% to 20% of them singletons. This specimen was PBMCs, taken before the yellow fever booster vaccination. Source of these receptors: a man aged 18-30 years who received the YFV17D yellow fever vaccine. Both conserved end residues are part of each CDR3. Fields, in order: CDR3 DNA, CDR3 protein, V gene, clone size, D gene, J gene. The D gene is left open where the match is weak. Not all rows give a size; the values are once, few, many and, for expanded clones, a class.

cdr3_nt: TGCGCCAGCAGCCAAGATCGGGCAGGGATCGCTTCACCCCTCCACTTT
cdr3_aa: CASSQDRAGIASPLHF
v_call: TRBV4-3
clone_size: many
d_call: .
j_call: TRBJ1-6

cdr3_nt: TGTGCCAGCAGTTTAACCGGGTGGCGACAGCCCCAGCATTTT
cdr3_aa: CASSLTGWRQPQHF
v_call: TRBV12-3/TRBV12-4
clone_size: few
d_call: .
j_call: TRBJ1-5

cdr3_nt: TGTGCCAGTAGTTCGGGACAGGGTAAAGAGACCCAGTACTTC
cdr3_aa: CASSSGQGKETQYF
v_call: TRBV19
clone_size: .
d_call: TRBD1
j_call: TRBJ2-5

cdr3_nt: TGTGCCAGCAGTTACTCACAGCACAAGACCCAGTACTTC
cdr3_aa: CASSYSQHKTQYF
v_call: TRBV6-5
clone_size: few
d_call: .
j_call: TRBJ2-5

cdr3_nt: TGTGCCAGCAGTACCCGGACGCAGGCCTACGAGCAGTACTTC
cdr3_aa: CASSTRTQAYEQYF
v_call: TRBV6-2/TRBV6-3
clone_size: .
d_call: .
j_call: TRBJ2-7

cdr3_nt: TGCAGTGCTAGCGCATATAGCACTGAAGCTTTCTTT
cdr3_aa: CSASAYSTEAFF
v_call: TRBV20-1
clone_size: .
d_call: .
j_call: TRBJ1-1

cdr3_nt: TGTGCCAGCAGCCGCCGGTCTGGGACGGAAAAACTGTTTTTT
cdr3_aa: CASSRRSGTEKLFF
v_call: TRBV13
clone_size: .
d_call: .
j_call: TRBJ1-4

cdr3_nt: TGTGCCAGCAGTTTCCGATCCCTGTACACCTTC
cdr3_aa: CASSFRSLYTF
v_call: TRBV27
clone_size: few
d_call: .
j_call: TRBJ1-2

cdr3_nt: TGTGCCAGCAGCTTAACAGGGGGCGGCCAGCCCCAGCATTTT
cdr3_aa: CASSLTGGGQPQHF
v_call: TRBV6-1
clone_size: many
d_call: TRBD1
j_call: TRBJ1-5

cdr3_nt: TGTGCCAGCAGTTACGGGGGATCACCGAACTATGGCTGCACCTTC
cdr3_aa: CASSYGGSPNYGCTF
v_call: TRBV6-5
clone_size: few
d_call: .
j_call: TRBJ1-2

cdr3_nt: TGCAGTGCTAACGAACAGGGCATACGGCCCCAGCATTTT
cdr3_aa: CSANEQGIRPQHF
v_call: TRBV20-1
clone_size: .
d_call: .
j_call: TRBJ1-5

cdr3_nt: TGCAGTGCCAGCGGAGGTGGAGGGCCCCAGCATTTT
cdr3_aa: CSASGGGGPQHF
v_call: TRBV20-1
clone_size: many
d_call: .
j_call: TRBJ1-5

cdr3_nt: TGCAGCGTTGAAGATAGGGGGACAGTGAACACTGAAGCTTTCTTT
cdr3_aa: CSVEDRGTVNTEAFF
v_call: TRBV29-1
clone_size: .
d_call: TRBD1
j_call: TRBJ1-1

cdr3_nt: TGTGCCAGCAGTTGGGACTACGGGGAGCTGTTTTTT
cdr3_aa: CASSWDYGELFF
v_call: TRBV12-3/TRBV12-4
clone_size: .
d_call: TRBD2
j_call: TRBJ2-2

cdr3_nt: TGTGCCACCAGCCAGACAGGGGAAGTGAGCTATGGCTACACCTTC
cdr3_aa: CATSQTGEVSYGYTF
v_call: TRBV15
clone_size: few
d_call: TRBD1
j_call: TRBJ1-2

cdr3_nt: TGTGCCAGCAGCTTGCTGAGCGGGGCGGTAACAGATACGCAGTATTTT
cdr3_aa: CASSLLSGAVTDTQYF
v_call: TRBV7-2
clone_size: .
d_call: TRBD2
j_call: TRBJ2-3

cdr3_nt: TGTTCCAGCAGCCCAGAGACTCCCGATACGCAGTATTTT
cdr3_aa: CSSSPETPDTQYF
v_call: TRBV13
clone_size: .
d_call: .
j_call: TRBJ2-3

cdr3_nt: TGCGCCAGCAGCCCGTACGCGGGGAGCGTGGGGGTGAACACTGAAGCTTTCTTT
cdr3_aa: CASSPYAGSVGVNTEAFF
v_call: TRBV4-3
clone_size: few
d_call: .
j_call: TRBJ1-1

cdr3_nt: TGTGCCAGCTCCCCCCTGCGGGGATCCGGGGAGCTGTTTTTT
cdr3_aa: CASSPLRGSGELFF
v_call: TRBV7-9
clone_size: few
d_call: .
j_call: TRBJ2-2

cdr3_nt: TGCGCCAGCAGCACCCAGGGGCAAAGGAGTGGGGCCAACGTCCTGACTTTC
cdr3_aa: CASSTQGQRSGANVLTF
v_call: TRBV4-3
clone_size: .
d_call: .
j_call: TRBJ2-6

cdr3_nt: TGCGCCAGCAGCTTGGGACAGCGCTCGGCTAATGAAAAACTGTTTTTT
cdr3_aa: CASSLGQRSANEKLFF
v_call: TRBV5-1
clone_size: .
d_call: .
j_call: TRBJ1-4

cdr3_nt: TGTGCCAGCAGCTTACAAGGGGAATTTAATCAGCCCCAGCATTTT
cdr3_aa: CASSLQGEFNQPQHF
v_call: TRBV7-6
clone_size: .
d_call: .
j_call: TRBJ1-5

cdr3_nt: TGTGCCAGCAGTGGATCGACAAGTAGCAATCAGCCCCAGCATTTT
cdr3_aa: CASSGSTSSNQPQHF
v_call: TRBV27
clone_size: .
d_call: .
j_call: TRBJ1-5

cdr3_nt: TGCGCCAGCAGCCAAGCTGGGGCTGGGGCCAACGTCCTGACTTTC
cdr3_aa: CASSQAGAGANVLTF
v_call: TRBV4-3
clone_size: .
d_call: .
j_call: TRBJ2-6

cdr3_nt: TGTGCCACCAGCACGACCCCCTCTCAGGGACAGCCCCAGCATTTT
cdr3_aa: CATSTTPSQGQPQHF
v_call: TRBV15
clone_size: few
d_call: .
j_call: TRBJ1-5

cdr3_nt: TGTGCCAGCTCACCGACAGGGGATGGAAGGGCAGATACGCAGTATTTT
cdr3_aa: CASSPTGDGRADTQYF
v_call: TRBV18
clone_size: .
d_call: TRBD1
j_call: TRBJ2-3

cdr3_nt: TGTGCCAGCAGTTTTACGGCTCCTAATGAGCAGTTCTTC
cdr3_aa: CASSFTAPNEQFF
v_call: TRBV12-3/TRBV12-4
clone_size: few
d_call: .
j_call: TRBJ2-1

cdr3_nt: TGTGCCGGCAGCCCGGGCCTGAGCACAGATACGCAGTATTTT
cdr3_aa: CAGSPGLSTDTQYF
v_call: TRBV7-9
clone_size: .
d_call: .
j_call: TRBJ2-3

cdr3_nt: TGCGCCAGCAGCTTACAGGGGGACACCGGGGAGCTGTTTTTT
cdr3_aa: CASSLQGDTGELFF
v_call: TRBV5-1
clone_size: .
d_call: TRBD1
j_call: TRBJ2-2

cdr3_nt: TGCGCCAGCAGCTGGCGACGGGACAGGGGGACCTCTGGGGCCAACGTCCTGACTTTC
cdr3_aa: CASSWRRDRGTSGANVLTF
v_call: TRBV5-1
clone_size: .
d_call: TRBD1
j_call: TRBJ2-6

cdr3_nt: TGCGCCAGCAGCCAAATGGACGGCTACGAGCAGTACTTC
cdr3_aa: CASSQMDGYEQYF
v_call: TRBV4-1
clone_size: few
d_call: .
j_call: TRBJ2-7

cdr3_nt: TGTGCCAGCAGCTTAAAGTACAGCACCGGGGAGCTGTTTTTT
cdr3_aa: CASSLKYSTGELFF
v_call: TRBV7-8
clone_size: .
d_call: .
j_call: TRBJ2-2

cdr3_nt: TGTGCCAGCAGCTTAGCGCGGCTAGCGGGGGGCTACGAGCAGTACTTC
cdr3_aa: CASSLARLAGGYEQYF
v_call: TRBV7-2
clone_size: few
d_call: TRBD2
j_call: TRBJ2-7

cdr3_nt: TGTGCCAGCAGCTTGTCAGCTGGACAGTCCCAAGAGACCCAGTACTTC
cdr3_aa: CASSLSAGQSQETQYF
v_call: TRBV5-5
clone_size: .
d_call: .
j_call: TRBJ2-5

cdr3_nt: TGTGCCAGCAGCCAAGTAGCAGGGGGCCAGAGCAATCAGCCCCAGCATTTT
cdr3_aa: CASSQVAGGQSNQPQHF
v_call: TRBV4-2
clone_size: .
d_call: TRBD1
j_call: TRBJ1-5

cdr3_nt: TGCGCCAGCAGCCAGACCAGGTCGGGCACAGATACGCAGTATTTT
cdr3_aa: CASSQTRSGTDTQYF
v_call: TRBV4-3
clone_size: few
d_call: .
j_call: TRBJ2-3

cdr3_nt: TGCGCCAGCAGCCCCGACGGGGTCAGAATCTATGGCTACACCTTC
cdr3_aa: CASSPDGVRIYGYTF
v_call: TRBV5-1
clone_size: few
d_call: .
j_call: TRBJ1-2

cdr3_nt: TGCAGCGTTGTACAGATCTCCTACAATGAGCAGTTCTTC
cdr3_aa: CSVVQISYNEQFF
v_call: TRBV29-1
clone_size: few
d_call: .
j_call: TRBJ2-1

cdr3_nt: TGCGCCAGCAGCCAAGAGTGGGGGGGGGCAGATACGCAGTATTTT
cdr3_aa: CASSQEWGGADTQYF
v_call: TRBV4-1
clone_size: few
d_call: TRBD2
j_call: TRBJ2-3

cdr3_nt: TGCAGTGGAGCAGGGACGAACACCGGGGAGCTGTTTTTT
cdr3_aa: CSGAGTNTGELFF
v_call: TRBV20-1
clone_size: few
d_call: .
j_call: TRBJ2-2

cdr3_nt: TGTGCCAGCAGCTGGACGACAGACTTTAGGGATCAGCCCCAGCATTTT
cdr3_aa: CASSWTTDFRDQPQHF
v_call: TRBV7-2
clone_size: few
d_call: .
j_call: TRBJ1-5

cdr3_nt: TGTGCCAGCAGTCAACCGGGGGAGGAACTGTTTTTT
cdr3_aa: CASSQPGEELFF
v_call: TRBV7-2
clone_size: .
d_call: .
j_call: TRBJ1-4

cdr3_nt: TGTGCCAGCAGTTACTCACGACAGGGGGACGAGCAGTACTTC
cdr3_aa: CASSYSRQGDEQYF
v_call: TRBV6-6
clone_size: few
d_call: TRBD1
j_call: TRBJ2-7